The next 29 T cell receptor beta chains were all read from a single sample in a study of T cells in Graves' hyperthyroidism and ophthalmopathy. Researchers took RNA transcripts and amplified the TCR beta CDR3 regions from them. HTBI primers were used for first-round RT-PCR of the TCR CDR3. One entry per CDR3 protein, called by TCRdb with MiXCR from the multiplex PCR reads. The table records 300,000 to 450,000 distinct CDR3 sequences, less than 15% of them present only once. The specimen sequenced was blood. These receptors all stem from a woman younger than 35 with Graves' hyperthyroidism.

V usage is TRBV4-1 and J usage is TRBJ1-2, with 9 positions matching TRBD1. The CDR3 extends over 17 amino acids. Germline CDR1 is MGHRA and CDR2 is YSYEKL. After removal of 1 base from V and 6 bases from J, the junction contained 12 bases not matched to a gene. CDR3 loop: CASSQVGLTRDRDGYTF. CDR3 coding DNA: TGCGCCAGCAGCCAAGTAGGCCTAACCCGGGACAGGGATGGCTACACCTTC.

This clonotype has just a few counts. This chain uses TRBV5-4 with TRBJ2-1; TRBD2 aligns across 12 bases. Germline values: CDR1 SGHNT, CDR2 YYREEE (reference sequence). V dropped 3 bases and J dropped 0; count of bases not matched to a gene: 13. There are 20 residues in the CDR3. CDR3 nucleotides: TGTGCCAGCAGCTCCCGACTAGCGGGAGTGGGTCTCGACTCCTACAATGAGCAGTTCTTC. It translates to CASSSRLAGVGLDSYNEQFF.

The rearrangement links TRBV13 to TRBJ2-7, with D unclear. The V end lost 5 bases, the J end lost 5 bases, and 7 bases lay between the germline ends. Germline CDR1 PRHDT, CDR2 FYEKMQ (reference sequence). The CDR3 contains 11 residues. CDR3 region: CASSTAHEQYF. The CDR3 DNA reads as TGTGCCAGCAGCACAGCCCACGAGCAGTACTTC.

Many counts were recorded for this clonotype. This rearrangement joins TRBV27 to TRBJ2-7; 9 positions match TRBD1. CDR3 length: 14 residues. V was clipped by 6 bases and J by 2 bases; unmatched bases: 5. Germline assignment: CDR1 MNHEY and CDR2 SMNVEV (reference sequence). CDR3 nucleotide sequence: TGTGCCAGCAGGCTGGGACAGGGCCCCTACGAGCAGTACTTC. Protein: CASRLGQGPYEQYF.

This clonotype was observed many times. CDR3 protein: CASSLWSGGGERPEAFF. CDR3 coding DNA: TGTGCCAGCAGCTTATGGAGCGGAGGGGGAGAGCGGCCTGAAGCTTTCTTT. V usage is TRBV7-2 and J usage is TRBJ1-1; perhaps TRBD1 as D (6 bases). The V gene lost 2 bases and the J gene lost 6 bases, with 22 bases spanning the gap. Germline assignment: CDR1 SGHTA and CDR2 FQGNSA. There are 17 residues in the CDR3.

This clonotype occurred many times. For the CDR3, the DNA is TGTGCCAGCAGCTTAGGAGGGAGTTACCACGAGCAGTACTTC. It is translated as CASSLGGSYHEQYF. The V and J genes are TRBV13 and TRBJ2-7, with D possibly TRBD2 on 5 matching bases. The CDR3 loop spans 14 amino acids. Trimming removed 0 bases from V and 5 bases from J, with 11 bases in between. Germline lookup yields CDR1 PRHDT and CDR2 FYEKMQ (reference sequence).

In its sample, this clonotype was seen many times. The chain joins TRBV12-3 or TRBV12-4 to TRBJ2-1; maybe TRBD2 (5 bases). Between the trimmed V and J ends, which lost 7 bases and 0 bases, there was a span of 7 bases. There are 13 residues in the CDR3. The CDR3, as DNA: TGTGCCAGCACGGGAAGCTCCTACAATGAGCAGTTCTTC. It encodes CASTGSSYNEQFF.

This clonotype has at least ten counts. The chain is built from TRBV7-8 and TRBJ1-1; the match to TRBD1 covers 7 bases. This CDR3 has 16 residues. CDR1 and CDR2 (germline): SGHVS, FQNEAQ. Trimming took 5 bases from V and 3 from J; bases not matched to a gene: 12. CDR3 in amino acids: CASSRQGGPGYTEAFF. CDR3 bases: TGTGCCAGCAGCCGTCAGGGGGGGCCGGGTTACACTGAAGCTTTCTTT. The entire variable domain, with the rest obtained from reference TRBV7-8 and TRBJ1-1, is as follows: GAGVSQSPRYKVAKRGQDVALRCDPISGHVSLFWYQQALGQGPEFLTYFQNEAQLDKSGLPSDRFFAERPEGSVSTLKIQRTQQEDSAVYLCASSRQGGPGYTEAFFGQGTRLTVV.

This clonotype has a count of ten or more. The V and J genes are TRBV18 and TRBJ2-5; D is unresolved. CDR1 is KGHSH and CDR2 is LQKENI in the germline V gene. The CDR3 spans 15 residues. Trimming stripped 2 bases from V and 0 bases from J, with 10 bases between. The CDR3 reads CASSPSLVHQETQYF. The CDR3, as DNA: TGTGCCAGCTCACCAAGTCTGGTGCACCAAGAGACCCAGTACTTC.

For the CDR3, the DNA is TGTGCCAGTAGTATCAGGCGGCTAGCGGGAGAGGATGAGCAGTTCTTC. This encodes CASSIRRLAGEDEQFF. The rearrangement joins TRBV19 to TRBJ2-1; TRBD2 agrees at 10 bases. CDR1 and CDR2 (germline): LNHDA, SQIVND (reference sequence). The ends lost 3 bases at V and 8 bases at J; junction bases unmatched: 10. CDR3 length equals 16 residues.

This clonotype was seen repeatedly, ten times or more. The chain uses TRBV20-1 and TRBJ2-1; D is unresolved. The length of the CDR3 is 16 residues. The V end was cut by 0 bases, the J end by 6 bases, with 18 bases between. Germline-derived CDR1 and CDR2 are DFQATT and SNEGSKA (reference sequence). CDR3 DNA: TGCAGTGCTAGAGATGACTTCGTCCTCCCATCCAATGAGCAGTTCTTC. Translating it yields CSARDDFVLPSNEQFF.

Many counts were recorded for this clonotype. This CDR3 reads CASSSPSETQYF. CDR3 sequence (DNA): TGTGCCAGCAGCTCTCCATCAGAGACCCAGTACTTC. The J gene is TRBJ2-5, the V gene TRBV7-8, with D unclear. Germline V gene data show CDR1 as SGHVS and CDR2 as FQNEAQ. CDR3 size: 12 residues. The V gene lost 4 bases and the J gene lost 4 bases, with 7 bases spanning the gap.

V is TRBV20-1 and J is TRBJ1-2; tentative D call: TRBD1 (5 bases). The CDR3 extends over 12 amino acids. Per germline, CDR1 DFQATT and CDR2 SNEGSKA (reference sequence). V was pared by 5 bases and J by 7 bases, with 14 bases between. The CDR3: CSARQTSFGYTF. The CDR3 DNA is TGCAGTGCTCGACAGACTTCTTTTGGCTACACCTTC.

This clonotype has a count of ten or more. The chain combines TRBV28 with TRBJ1-1; D perhaps matches TRBD1 (5 bases). The V and J ends lost 6 bases and 1 base respectively, with 9 bases between them. CDR3 length: 13 residues. Germline CDR1 is MDHEN and CDR2 is SYDVKM. The CDR3 reads CASRRGGNTEAFF. The CDR3, as DNA: TGTGCCAGCAGGCGGGGGGGGAACACTGAAGCTTTCTTT.

The CDR3 is CASSQAGTGAYNEQFF. The CDR3 nucleotides are TGCGCCAGCAGCCAAGCCGGGACAGGGGCTTACAATGAGCAGTTCTTC. This chain connects TRBV4-1 to TRBJ2-1, with 10 bases identical to TRBD1. Trimming cost V 1 base and J 4 bases; bases outside gene matches: 4. In germline, CDR1 is MGHRA, CDR2 YSYEKL. The CDR3 totals 16 residues.

The CDR3 DNA reads as TGCGCCAGCAGCCCAGGGCGGGGGATCTATGGCTACACCTTC. Translation gives CASSPGRGIYGYTF. J is TRBJ1-2 and V is TRBV5-1, with D possibly being TRBD1 (5 bases). This CDR3 is built from 14 residues. Between the trimmed V and J ends, which lost 4 bases and 4 bases, there was a span of 14 bases. Germline V lookup: CDR1 SGHRS, CDR2 YFSETQ.

In its sample, this clonotype was seen many times. V gene TRBV20-1 combines with J gene TRBJ2-1; perhaps D is TRBD1 or TRBD2 (6 bases each). This CDR3 spans 13 amino acids. V dropped 4 bases and J dropped 6 bases, with 13 bases sitting between them. Germline CDR1 is DFQATT and CDR2 is SNEGSKA (reference sequence). CDR3 residues: CSATAGHFNEQFF. CDR3 nucleotides: TGCAGTGCTACCGCGGGACACTTCAATGAGCAGTTCTTC.

This clonotype was seen at least ten times. The genes are TRBV6-1 and TRBJ2-7; 8 bases are a match to TRBD1. The CDR3 contains 14 residues. Germline CDR1 MNHNS, CDR2 SASEGT. Trimming at V came to 0 bases and at J to 4 bases, leaving 2 bases not matched to a gene. The CDR3 loop is CASSEANRGYEQYF. The CDR3 nucleotides are TGTGCCAGCAGTGAAGCGAACAGGGGGTACGAGCAGTACTTC.

This clonotype was found many times. V and J are TRBV20-1 and TRBJ1-1; D gene unclear. Germline loops: CDR1 DFQATT, CDR2 SNEGSKA (reference sequence). V was shortened by 1 base and J by 5 bases, with 11 bases between the two germline ends. The CDR3 is 13 residues long. CDR3 in DNA: TGCAGTGCTAGAGCGACCCTCAGTACTGAAGCTTTCTTT. Residues: CSARATLSTEAFF.

Only a few counts were recorded for this clonotype. The rearrangement uses TRBV5-1 and TRBJ2-5; no clear D. Germline V CDR1 and CDR2: SGHRS, YFSETQ. Trimming pared 2 bases from V and 7 bases from J, leaving 15 bases between. CDR3 length: 14 residues. CDR3 coding DNA: TGCGCCAGCAGCTTTGGGCCAGGCAAAGGGACCCAGTACTTC. Protein: CASSFGPGKGTQYF. The whole variable domain, remainder taken from reference TRBV5-1 and TRBJ2-5, is KAGVTQTPRYLIKTRGQQVTLSCSPISGHRSVSWYQQTPGQGLQFLFEYFSETQRNKGNFPGRFSGRQFSNSRSEMNVSTLELGDSALYLCASSFGPGKGTQYFGPGTRLLVL.

In its sample, this clonotype was seen many times. One end of the junction does not line up with germline, which may come from a read error. The chain links TRBV3-1 to TRBJ1-2; D uncertain. Germline V gene sequence: CDR1 LGHDT, CDR2 YNNKEL (reference sequence). The CDR3 has 11 residues. CDR3 in amino acids: CASSQGSSGSF. CDR3 bases: TGTGCCAGCAGCCAAGGCAGTTCGGGCTCCTTC.

Only a few counts were recorded for this clonotype. V is TRBV7-9 and J is TRBJ1-1, with TRBD1 matching 7 bases. V lost 5 bases, J lost 4 bases, and 10 bases stayed unmatched. This CDR3 region has 15 residues. Looked up from germline, CDR1 is SEHNR and CDR2 is FQNEAQ (reference sequence). The CDR3 DNA follows: TGTGCCAGCAGCATTACAGGGGCGGGGGCCACTGAAGCTTTCTTT. Amino acids: CASSITGAGATEAFF.

This clonotype was recorded many times. The chain recombines TRBV7-9 with TRBJ2-1; possibly TRBD1 for D (5 bases). CDR3 size: 13 residues. The V gene lost 5 bases and the J gene lost 9 bases, with 14 bases spanning the gap. Germline V gene data show CDR1 as SEHNR and CDR2 as FQNEAQ (reference sequence). The CDR3 DNA sequence: TGTGCCAGCAGCGCCCAGGGCTTGGGTGAGCAGTTCTTC. Amino acid sequence: CASSAQGLGEQFF.

The chain recombines TRBV7-9 with TRBJ1-3; a possible D gene is TRBD1 (5 bases). Germline V lookup: CDR1 SEHNR, CDR2 FQNEAQ (reference sequence). This CDR3 is built from 12 residues. Trimming pared 1 base from V and 10 bases from J, leaving 8 bases between. CDR3 DNA: TGTGCCAGCAGCTTAGGGGGGACGACCATATATTTT. It translates to CASSLGGTTIYF. Full variable domain (outside the CDR3, taken from reference TRBV7-9 and TRBJ1-3): DTGVSQNPRHKITKRGQNVTFRCDPISEHNRLYWYRQTLGQGPEFLTYFQNEAQLEKSRLLSDRFSAERPKGSFSTLEIQRTEQGDSAMYLCASSLGGTTIYFGEGSWLTVV.

This clonotype was detected only a few times. The rearrangement uses TRBV30 and TRBJ2-2, with D possibly matching TRBD2 (7 bases). Trimming shortened V by 1 base and J by 11 bases, and 14 bases separated the two germline ends. The CDR3 spans 13 residues. Germline assignment: CDR1 GTSNPN and CDR2 SVGIG (reference sequence). The CDR3 loop reads CAWSGGGGGELFF. CDR3 coding DNA: TGTGCCTGGAGTGGGGGGGGCGGTGGTGAGCTGTTTTTT.

This clonotype was picked up a small number of times. This chain joins TRBV27 and TRBJ2-6; D possibly uses TRBD1 or TRBD2 (5 bases each). Trimming stripped 2 bases from V and 0 bases from J, with 14 bases between. CDR1 is MNHEY and CDR2 is SMNVEV in the germline V gene (reference sequence). The CDR3 has 18 amino acids. CDR3 DNA: TGTGCCAGCAGTTTAAATTGGGACCTCAGCTCTGGGGCCAACGTCCTGACTTTC. Its translation: CASSLNWDLSSGANVLTF.

The chain links TRBV28 to TRBJ2-2; D gene ambiguous. Germline values: CDR1 MDHEN, CDR2 SYDVKM. V was trimmed by 7 bases and J by 0 bases, leaving 12 bases between them. The CDR3 length is 15 residues. CDR3 nucleotide sequence: TGTGCCAGCACCCTTGGAAGTGCGAACACCGGGGAGCTGTTTTTT. Its protein product is CASTLGSANTGELFF.

This clonotype has a count of ten or more. The J gene is TRBJ2-1, the V gene TRBV27; 13 nucleotides line up with TRBD2. V trimming: 3 bases; J trimming: 2 bases; junction bases outside the gene matches: 7. Per the germline V gene, CDR1 is MNHEY and CDR2 is SMNVEV (reference sequence). The CDR3 is made up of 18 amino acids. The CDR3, as DNA: TGTGCCAGCAGTTTGAGGGTGGGACTAGCGGGGACCTACAATGAGCAGTTCTTC. It is translated as CASSLRVGLAGTYNEQFF.

Written as DNA, the CDR3 is TGTGCCAGCAGTTTTCACGGCACTGAAGCTTTCTTT. Amino acids: CASSFHGTEAFF. This chain uses TRBV12-3 or TRBV12-4 with TRBJ1-1, with D unresolved. This CDR3 is built from 12 residues. Trimming left V 3 bases short and J 4 bases short, with 6 bases between.